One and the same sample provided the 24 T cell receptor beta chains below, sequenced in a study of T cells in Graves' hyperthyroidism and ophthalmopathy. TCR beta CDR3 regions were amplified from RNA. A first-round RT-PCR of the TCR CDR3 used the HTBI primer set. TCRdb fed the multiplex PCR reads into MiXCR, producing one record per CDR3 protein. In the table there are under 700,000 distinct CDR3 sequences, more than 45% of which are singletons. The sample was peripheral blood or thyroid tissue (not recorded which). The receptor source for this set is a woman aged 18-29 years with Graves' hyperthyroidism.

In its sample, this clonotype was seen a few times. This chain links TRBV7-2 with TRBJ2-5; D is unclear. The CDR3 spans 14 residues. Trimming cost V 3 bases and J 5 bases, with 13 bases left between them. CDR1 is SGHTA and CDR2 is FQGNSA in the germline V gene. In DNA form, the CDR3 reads TGTGCCAGCAGCTTTTTCACAGCGTCGGAGACCCAGTACTTC. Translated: CASSFFTASETQYF.

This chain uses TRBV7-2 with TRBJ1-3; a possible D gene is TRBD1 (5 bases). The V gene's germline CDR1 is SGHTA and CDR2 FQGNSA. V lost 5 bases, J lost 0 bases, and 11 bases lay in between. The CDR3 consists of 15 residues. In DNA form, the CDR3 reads TGTGCCAGCAGCCCGGACATTAACTCTGGAAACACCATATATTTT. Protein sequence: CASSPDINSGNTIYF. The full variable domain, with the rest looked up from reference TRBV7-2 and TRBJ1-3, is GAGVSQSPSNKVTEKGKDVELRCDPISGHTALYWYRQSLGQGLEFLIYFQGNSAPDKSGLPSDRFSAERTGGSVSTLTIQRTQQEDSAVYLCASSPDINSGNTIYFGEGSWLTVV.

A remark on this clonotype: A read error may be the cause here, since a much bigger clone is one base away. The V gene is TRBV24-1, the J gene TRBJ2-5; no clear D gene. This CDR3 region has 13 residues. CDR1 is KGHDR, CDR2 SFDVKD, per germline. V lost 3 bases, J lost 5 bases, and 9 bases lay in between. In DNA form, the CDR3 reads TGTGCCACCAGTGATACAGCGCAGGAGACCCAGTACTTC. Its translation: CATSDTAQETQYF.

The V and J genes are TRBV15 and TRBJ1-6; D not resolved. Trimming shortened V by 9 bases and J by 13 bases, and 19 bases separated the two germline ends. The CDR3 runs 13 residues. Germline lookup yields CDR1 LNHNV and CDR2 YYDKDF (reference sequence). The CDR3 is CATGGDSNQPLHF. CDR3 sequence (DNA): TGTGCCACGGGCGGAGATAGCAATCAGCCCCTCCACTTT.

The CDR3 DNA follows: TGCAGCTTAGACACCCCGGGACAGCCGAATGAAAAACTGTTTTTT. As protein: CSLDTPGQPNEKLFF. This sequence joins TRBV29-1 and TRBJ1-4, with TRBD1 matching over 7 bases. This CDR3 spans 15 amino acids. Unmatched junction bases numbered 14, after V lost 8 bases and J lost 5 bases. Germline V CDR1 and CDR2: SQVTM, ANQGSEA.

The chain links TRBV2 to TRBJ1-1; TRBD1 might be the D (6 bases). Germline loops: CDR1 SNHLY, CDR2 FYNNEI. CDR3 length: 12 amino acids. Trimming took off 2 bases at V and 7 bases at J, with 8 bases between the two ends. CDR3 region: CASSEPRGEAFF. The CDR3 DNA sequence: TGTGCCAGCAGTGAACCCAGGGGTGAAGCTTTCTTT.

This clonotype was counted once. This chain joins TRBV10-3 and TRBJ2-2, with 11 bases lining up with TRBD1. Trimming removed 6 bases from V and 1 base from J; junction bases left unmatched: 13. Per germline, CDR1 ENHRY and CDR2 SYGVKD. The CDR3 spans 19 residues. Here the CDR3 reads CAISRTGGSHERNTGELFF. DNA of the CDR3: TGTGCCATCAGCAGGACAGGGGGCTCCCATGAGCGGAACACCGGGGAGCTGTTTTTT.

Here the CDR3 reads CASSAGRAVLTEAFF. The CDR3 region has the DNA TGTGCCAGCAGCGCAGGGAGGGCCGTGCTAACTGAAGCTTTCTTT. This sequence joins TRBV5-6 and TRBJ1-1; D is perhaps TRBD1 (5 bases). The CDR3 spans 15 residues. Germline-derived CDR1 and CDR2 are SGHDT and YYEEEE. V was pared by 4 bases and J by 5 bases, with 18 bases between. The whole variable domain, filled in from reference TRBV5-6 and TRBJ1-1, reads DAGVTQSPTHLIKTRGQQVTLRCSPKSGHDTVSWYQQALGQGPQFIFQYYEEEERQRGNFPDRFSGHQFPNYSSELNVNALLLGDSALYLCASSAGRAVLTEAFFGQGTRLTVV.

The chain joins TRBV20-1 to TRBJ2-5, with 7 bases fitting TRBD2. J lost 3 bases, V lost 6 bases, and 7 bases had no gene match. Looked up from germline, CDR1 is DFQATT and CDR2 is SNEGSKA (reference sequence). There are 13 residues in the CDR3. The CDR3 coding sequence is TGCAGTGCCAGTGGCGGGAGAGAAGAGACCCAGTACTTC. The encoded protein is CSASGGREETQYF.

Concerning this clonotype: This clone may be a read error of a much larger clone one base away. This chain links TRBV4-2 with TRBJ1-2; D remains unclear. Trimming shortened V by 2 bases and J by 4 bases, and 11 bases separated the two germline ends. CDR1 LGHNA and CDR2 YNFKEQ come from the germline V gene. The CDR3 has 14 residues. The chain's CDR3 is CASSQRGGPYGYTF. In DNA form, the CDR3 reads TGTGCCAGCAGCCAACGTGGAGGGCCCTATGGCTACACCTTC.

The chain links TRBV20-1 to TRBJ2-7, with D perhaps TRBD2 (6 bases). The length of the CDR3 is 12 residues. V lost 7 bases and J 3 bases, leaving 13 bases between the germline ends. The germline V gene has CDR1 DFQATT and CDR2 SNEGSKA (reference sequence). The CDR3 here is CSVFSGLYEQYF. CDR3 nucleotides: TGCAGTGTTTTTAGCGGACTCTACGAGCAGTACTTC.

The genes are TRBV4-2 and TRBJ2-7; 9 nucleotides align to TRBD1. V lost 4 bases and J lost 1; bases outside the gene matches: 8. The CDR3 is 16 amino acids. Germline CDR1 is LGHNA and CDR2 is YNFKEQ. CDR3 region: CASSREGQGLSYEQYF. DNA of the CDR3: TGTGCCAGCAGCCGAGAGGGACAGGGCCTTTCCTACGAGCAGTACTTC.

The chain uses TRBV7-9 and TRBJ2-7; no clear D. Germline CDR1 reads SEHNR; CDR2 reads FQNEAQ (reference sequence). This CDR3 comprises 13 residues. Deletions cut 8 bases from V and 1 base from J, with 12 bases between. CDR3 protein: CASGQLSSYEQYF. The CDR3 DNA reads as TGTGCCAGCGGCCAACTTTCTTCCTACGAGCAGTACTTC.

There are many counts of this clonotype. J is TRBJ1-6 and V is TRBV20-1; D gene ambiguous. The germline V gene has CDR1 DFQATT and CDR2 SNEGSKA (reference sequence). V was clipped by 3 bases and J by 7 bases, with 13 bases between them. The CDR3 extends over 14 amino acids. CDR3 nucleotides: TGCAGTGCTAGTCGTGGTCGAATCAATTCACCCCTCCACTTT. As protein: CSASRGRINSPLHF.

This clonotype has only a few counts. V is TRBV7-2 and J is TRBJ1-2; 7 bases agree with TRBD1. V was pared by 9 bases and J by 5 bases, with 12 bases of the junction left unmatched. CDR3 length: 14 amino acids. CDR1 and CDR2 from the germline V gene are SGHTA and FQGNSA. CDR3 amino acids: CASRPTGAVYGYTF. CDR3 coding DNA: TGTGCCAGTAGACCCACAGGGGCTGTTTATGGCTACACCTTC.

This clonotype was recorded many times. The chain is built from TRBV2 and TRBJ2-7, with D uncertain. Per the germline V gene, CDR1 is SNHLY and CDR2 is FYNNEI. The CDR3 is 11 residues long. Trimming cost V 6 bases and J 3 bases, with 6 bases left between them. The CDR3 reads CASRMDYEQYF. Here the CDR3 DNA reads TGTGCCAGCAGGATGGACTACGAGCAGTACTTC.

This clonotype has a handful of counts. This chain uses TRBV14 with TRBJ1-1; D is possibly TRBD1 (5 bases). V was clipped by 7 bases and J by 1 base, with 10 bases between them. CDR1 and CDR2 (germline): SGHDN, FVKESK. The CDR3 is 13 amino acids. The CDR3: CASKKQENTEAFF. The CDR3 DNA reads TGTGCCAGCAAAAAACAGGAGAACACTGAAGCTTTCTTT.

The CDR3 coding sequence is TGCAGCGTTGTTAAGACAGGGGGCTATGGCTACACCTTC. It translates to CSVVKTGGYGYTF. This chain connects TRBV29-1 to TRBJ1-2, with 9 bases identical to TRBD1. Germline CDR1 SQVTM, CDR2 ANQGSEA. The CDR3 length is 13 residues. Trimming at V came to 4 bases and at J to 4 bases, leaving 4 bases not matched to a gene.

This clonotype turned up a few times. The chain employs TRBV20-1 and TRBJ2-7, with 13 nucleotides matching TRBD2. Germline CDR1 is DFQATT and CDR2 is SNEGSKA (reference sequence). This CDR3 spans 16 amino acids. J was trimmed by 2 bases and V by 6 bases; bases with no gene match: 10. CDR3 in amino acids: CSAAGLAGMNPYEQYF. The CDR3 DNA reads TGCAGTGCAGCGGGACTAGCGGGAATGAATCCCTACGAGCAGTACTTC.

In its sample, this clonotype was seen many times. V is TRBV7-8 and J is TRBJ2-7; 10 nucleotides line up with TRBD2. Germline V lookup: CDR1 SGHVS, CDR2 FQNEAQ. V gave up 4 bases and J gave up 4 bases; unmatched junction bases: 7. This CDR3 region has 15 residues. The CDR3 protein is CASSSSSGGSYEQYF. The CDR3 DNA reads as TGTGCCAGCAGCTCCTCTAGCGGGGGATCTTACGAGCAGTACTTC.

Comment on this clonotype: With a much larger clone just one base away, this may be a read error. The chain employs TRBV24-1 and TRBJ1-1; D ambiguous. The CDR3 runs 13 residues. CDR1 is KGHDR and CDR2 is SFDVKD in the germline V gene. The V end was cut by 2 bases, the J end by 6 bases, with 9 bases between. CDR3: CATSDSLAAEAFF. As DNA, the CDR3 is TGTGCCACCAGTGATTCTCTTGCTGCTGAAGCTTTCTTT.

CDR3 sequence (DNA): TGTGCCACCAGTGACCCTCTGACAGGGAACAGCTATGGCTACACCTTC. This translates into CATSDPLTGNSYGYTF. The rearrangement links TRBV24-1 to TRBJ1-2; TRBD1 aligns across 7 bases. The junction had 11 bases not matched to a gene; V was cut back by 4 bases and J by 4 bases. This CDR3 is 16 amino acids long. The germline V gene encodes CDR1 KGHDR and CDR2 SFDVKD.

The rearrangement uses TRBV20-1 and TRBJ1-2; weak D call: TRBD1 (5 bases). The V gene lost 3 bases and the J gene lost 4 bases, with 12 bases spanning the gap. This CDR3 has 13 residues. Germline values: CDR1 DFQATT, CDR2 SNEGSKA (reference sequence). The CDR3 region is CSASREGPYGYTF. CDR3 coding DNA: TGCAGTGCTAGCAGGGAGGGGCCCTATGGCTACACCTTC.

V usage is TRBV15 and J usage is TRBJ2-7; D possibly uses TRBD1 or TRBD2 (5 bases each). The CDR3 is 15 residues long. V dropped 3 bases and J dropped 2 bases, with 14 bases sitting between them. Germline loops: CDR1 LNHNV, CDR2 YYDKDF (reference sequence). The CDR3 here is CATSSGADGTYEQYF. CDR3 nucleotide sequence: TGTGCCACCAGCAGTGGGGCAGACGGGACCTACGAGCAGTACTTC.